The sequence of this T cell receptor (beta chain) was determined in a study of radiation and T cells in renal cell carcinoma. Findings and caveats of the study: From baseline, blood top tumor clonotypes peaked at 2 weeks post-radiation.

This table comes from immunoSEQ multiplex PCR, and its TCRdb copy is limited to in-frame clones, with some not included. Of 50,000 to 75,000 clones listed, over 70% are singletons. On this clone itself: The antigen is unknown.

CDR3 length: 16 amino acids. The germline V gene encodes CDR1 LGHNA and CDR2 YNFKEQ. The V segment lost 0 bases and the J segment 5 bases; nucleotides outside the gene matches: 9. Time point here: baseline pretreatment blood. Treatment here: 15 Gy SBRT to primary tumor, nephrectomy 4 weeks later. Serial blood draws occurred at baseline and 2 and 4 weeks post-SBRT. The tumor was a clear cell renal cell carcinoma. Sequenced here: blood, sampled from a patient whose treatment included radiotherapy and nephrectomy. V gene TRBV4-2 combines with J gene TRBJ2-5; 7 bases are a match to TRBD2. This clonotype was obtained from a man in his fifties or sixties with renal cell carcinoma. CDR3: CASSQDVLAGEETQYF. The CDR3 DNA sequence: TGTGCCAGCAGCCAAGATGTATTGGCGGGAGAGGAGACCCAGTACTTC.